This T cell receptor (beta chain) was identified during a study of blood T cells in healthy people across ages. Study in general: Template switching recovered approximately one barcoded beta molecule for every two T cells. Regarding the study as a whole: Any conclusive comparison of naive versus antigen-experienced cells was prevented by using unsorted PBMCs. Compared with aged donors, long-lived donors showed fewer expanded clones, suggesting selection.

CDR1 is SGHTA and CDR2 is FQGTGA in the germline V gene. There are 16 residues in the CDR3. Trimming removed 5 bases from V and 6 bases from J; junction bases left unmatched: 10. Through a sample-barcoded 5' primer and a J-beta primer mix, a second PCR was run for 7 to 11 cycles. A single record per CDR3 protein comes from TCRdb applying MiXCR to the 5' RACE reads. Among around 500,000 distinct CDR3 sequences listed, roughly 48% were seen once. Donors were systemically healthy Caucasian individuals from Russia aged 6 to 90 years. Details on this clonotype: Its matching antigen is unknown.

V gene TRBV7-3 combines with J gene TRBJ2-2; 9 bases line up with TRBD2. The sequence derives from a man at least 80 years old in good health. The sequenced material came from blood. CDR3 sequence: CASSVSGLASAGELFF. The CDR3 bases are TGTGCCAGCAGCGTTTCGGGACTAGCATCAGCCGGGGAGCTGTTTTTT.